This TCR beta chain was sequenced in a study of blood T cells in healthy people across ages. PCR was performed a second time for about 7 to 11 cycles using a sample-barcoded 5' primer and a J-beta primer mix. Each of the samples gave a minimum of 3 million paired-end reads that contained CDR3. TCRdb passed the 5' RACE reads through MiXCR, listing each CDR3 protein once. The sample yields some 1.4 million distinct CDR3 sequences, around 42% seen once. The sample holds many counts of this clonotype. This CDR3 comprises 16 residues. Trimming cost V 4 bases and J 4 bases; bases outside gene matches: 7. The germline gives CDR1 DFQATT, CDR2 SNEGSKA (reference sequence).

The rearrangement links TRBV20-1 to TRBJ2-3; 14 bases line up with TRBD2. The TCR originated in a woman under 30 in good health. The specimen sequenced was blood. CDR3 sequence (DNA): TGCAGTGCTACGGGACTAGCGGGAGCCATGGCAGATACGCAGTATTTT. Protein sequence: CSATGLAGAMADTQYF.